This record concerns one T cell receptor beta chain sequence. The data were obtained in a study of lymphopenia after photon versus proton radiotherapy. The CDR3 totals 15 residues. V was trimmed by 6 bases and J by 4 bases, leaving 18 bases between them. CDR1 and CDR2 from the germline V gene are MNHEY and SVGAGI. Method: immunoSEQ multiplex PCR; TCRdb's copy keeps in-frame clones and lacks some. The table has tens of thousands of clones, over 80% seen once. The chain joins TRBV6-5 to TRBJ1-2, with D perhaps matching TRBD1 (6 bases). This specimen consisted of peripheral blood, obtained from a patient treated with proton-based radiotherapy. This TCR was sampled from a woman aged 70-85 years with pancreatic cancer. CDR3: CASSRDGRGGYGYTF. For the CDR3, the DNA is TGTGCCAGCAGCCGCGACGGCAGGGGCGGCTATGGCTACACCTTC.